This TCR beta chain came from a study of STAT3 mutations in large granular lymphocyte leukemia. Points from the study as a whole: Suggested: STAT3 mutation was not the ancestral event for these clonal expansions. Treatment regimens differed across patients between samplings. Some patients had persisting codominant clonotypes that could mask small clones. At least one immunodominant TCR beta clonotype appeared in every T-cell large granular lymphocyte leukemia patient.

Concerning this clone: Its antigen is unknown.

CDR3 length: 15 residues. The V and J ends lost 2 bases and 1 base, in that order; junction bases with no gene match: 2. Germline CDR1 and CDR2: SGDLS and YYNGEE. Libraries were prepared by immunoSEQ multiplex PCR; TCRdb keeps only in-frame clonotypes and omits some of them. The sample lists about 2,500 clones, roughly 50% occurring once. The chain links TRBV9 to TRBJ2-3; 9 bases are shared with TRBD2. The TCR was taken from a man aged 55 to 70 with T-cell large granular lymphocyte leukemia. Some clones in this sample may be carry-over from other donors' samples. Sequencing was done on a sample of peripheral blood mononuclear cells. The CDR3 DNA is TGTGCCAGCAGCGTTAGCGGGGGACGCACAGATACGCAGTATTTT. Amino acid sequence: CASSVSGGRTDTQYF. The complete variable domain, with remaining parts taken from reference TRBV9 and TRBJ2-3, reads DSGVTQTPKHLITATGQRVTLRCSPRSGDLSVYWYQQSLDQGLQFLIQYYNGEERAKGNILERFSAQQFPDLHSELNLSSLELGDSALYFCASSVSGGRTDTQYFGPGTRLTVL.